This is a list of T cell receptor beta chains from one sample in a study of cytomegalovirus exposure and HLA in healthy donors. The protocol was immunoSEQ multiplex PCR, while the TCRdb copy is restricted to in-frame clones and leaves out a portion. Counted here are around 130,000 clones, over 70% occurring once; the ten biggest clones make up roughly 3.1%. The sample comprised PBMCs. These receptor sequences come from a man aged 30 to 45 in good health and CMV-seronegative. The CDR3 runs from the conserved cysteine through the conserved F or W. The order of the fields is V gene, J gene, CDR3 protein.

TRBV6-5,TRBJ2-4,CASSYTGTPEFRYF
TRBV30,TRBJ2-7,CASRVLIGTYSYEQYF
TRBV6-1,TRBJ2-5,CASSEYQETQYF
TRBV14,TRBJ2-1,CASSQDLGLAGPTIPSNEQFF
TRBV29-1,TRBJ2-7,CSVAGVGGYEQYF
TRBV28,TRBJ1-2,CASMRDRLTRGYGYTF
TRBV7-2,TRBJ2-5,CASSPKETQYF
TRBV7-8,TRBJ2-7,CASSSVWTSDYEQYF
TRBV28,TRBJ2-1,CASSLSNAGLAVTYNEQFF
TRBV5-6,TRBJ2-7,CASRWTGSTHSSYEQYF
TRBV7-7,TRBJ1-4,CASSLGAGNEKLFF
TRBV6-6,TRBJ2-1,CASRKLAGGYNEQFF
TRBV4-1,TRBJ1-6,CASSQDLTGNYSPLHF
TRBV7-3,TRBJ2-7,CASSRRTGTSGRRREYEQYF
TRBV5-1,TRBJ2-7,CASSWDNPWEQYF
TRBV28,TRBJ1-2,CASSFPRGYGYTF
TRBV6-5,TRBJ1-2,CASRSSVGSYGYTF
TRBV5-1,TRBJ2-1,CASSGASGMFSYNEQFF
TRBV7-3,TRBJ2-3,CASSLGVGGPNTDTQYF
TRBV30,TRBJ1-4,CAWSVGVNEKLFF
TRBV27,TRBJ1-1,CASSFRQGLYTEAFF
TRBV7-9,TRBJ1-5,CASSLDGRNQPQHF
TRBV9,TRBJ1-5,CASSASQGAGQPQHF
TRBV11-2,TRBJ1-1,CASSVDRDGTEAFF
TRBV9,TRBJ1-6,CASSPGLPGTDSPLHF
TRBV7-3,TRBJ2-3,CASSARQGADTQYF
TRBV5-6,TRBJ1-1,CASSRRDRGSNTEAFF
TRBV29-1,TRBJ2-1,CSVWVSANEQFF
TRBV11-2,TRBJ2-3,CASRGLAGLSSTDTQYF
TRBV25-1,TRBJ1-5,CASSHRGNQPQHF
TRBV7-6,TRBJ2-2,CASSFVGGGTGGELFF
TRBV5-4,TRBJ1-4,CASGGINEKLFF
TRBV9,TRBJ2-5,CASSLALGQGGGQETQYF
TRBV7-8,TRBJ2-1,CASSFRDRDNEQFF
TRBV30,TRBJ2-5,CAWSVLGRNFPPQETQYF
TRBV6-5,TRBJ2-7,CASSRDRGTYEQYF
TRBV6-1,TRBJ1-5,CASHHTAQAQHF
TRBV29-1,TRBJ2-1,CSGGPSDEQFF
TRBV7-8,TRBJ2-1,CASSLPRKRLPYNEQFF
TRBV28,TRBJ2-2,CASSSGGWHTGELFF
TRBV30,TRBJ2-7,CAWSPSRTQQYF
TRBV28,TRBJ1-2,CASREALYGYTF
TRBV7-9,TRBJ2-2,CASSSKRLLAGGELFF
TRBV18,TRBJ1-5,CASSLPKRERNQPQHF
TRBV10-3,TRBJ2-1,CAISESISGGRNEQLF
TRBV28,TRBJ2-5,CASSHDRDQETQYF
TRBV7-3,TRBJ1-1,CASSHQWNTEAFF
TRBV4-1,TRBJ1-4,CASSQDQGGNEKLFF
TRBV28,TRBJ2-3,CASSLTAGGRNTQYF
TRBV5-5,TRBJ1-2,CASSLVSRILAEYGYTF
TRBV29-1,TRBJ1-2,CSVEGDRGWDGYTF
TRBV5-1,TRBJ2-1,CASSSGGRASYNEQFF
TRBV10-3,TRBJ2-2,CAIRPTGTGELFF
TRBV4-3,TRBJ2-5,CASSPSFGVEETQYF
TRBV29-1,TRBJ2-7,CSVEGLEGEQYF
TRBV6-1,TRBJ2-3,CASTGTRTTDTQYF
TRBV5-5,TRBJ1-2,CASSLTREAAYGYTF